Reported below is one TCR beta chain. Its antigen is unidentified. These data are taken from a study of brain T cells in children with intractable seizures. Study-level points and caveats: Patients' HCMV serostatus was unknown; virus specificity rests on CDR3 similarity alone. Absence of clones before surgery may stem from lower sequencing depth.

Patients received at least one anti-epileptic drug before surgery. Profiling relied on immunoSEQ multiplex PCR, and the TCRdb table lists in-frame clones only, not all of them. The sample has about 20,000 clones; around 94% are singletons. This clonotype was sampled from a boy under 18 with focal cortical dysplasia and intractable seizures. Source: peripheral blood, taken at surgery.

The CDR3 is CASSYQGADTQYF. CDR3 DNA: TGTGCCAGCAGTTACCAGGGCGCAGATACGCAGTATTTT. The chain couples TRBV6-5 to TRBJ2-3; tentatively, D is TRBD1 (5 bases). V gave up 2 bases and J gave up 4 bases, with 7 bases separating them. This CDR3 spans 13 amino acids. Germline values: CDR1 MNHEY, CDR2 SVGAGI.